Sequencing of this T cell receptor beta chain was carried out in a study of T-cell memory formation after mild COVID-19. The study's findings and limits: Some clones that responded turned up in pre-infection memory, which suggests that cross-reactive memory joined in.

V gave up 2 bases and J gave up 1 base, with 12 bases separating them. Germline CDR1 is SNHLY and CDR2 is FYNNEI. The CDR3 covers 16 residues. In the case of this clonotype: Its antigen is undetermined.

Via MiXCR, TCRdb re-called the 5' RACE reads, giving one row per CDR3 protein. In the table there are some 600,000 distinct CDR3 sequences, about 18% of which are singletons. The V gene is TRBV2, the J gene TRBJ1-3; D gene uncertain. This receptor was obtained from an adult woman who had mild COVID-19 (a few samples of this study predate the infection). Cell type and time point are not known. The sequenced sample was PBMCs or a T cell subset sorted from them (not recorded which). CDR3 loop: CASSESFFGSGNTIYF. CDR3 nucleotides: TGTGCCAGCAGTGAATCCTTCTTCGGGTCTGGAAACACCATATATTTT. The variable domain in full, with the rest retrieved from reference TRBV2 and TRBJ1-3, is EPEVTQTPSHQVTQMGQEVILRCVPISNHLYFYWYRQILGQKVEFLVSFYNNEISEKSEIFDDQFSVERPDGSNFTLKIRSTKLEDSAMYFCASSESFFGSGNTIYFGEGSWLTVV.